This T cell receptor beta chain was captured by sequencing in a study of blood T cell repertoires in COVID-19. Background on the study: The cDNA or gDNA used as material had been derived from T cells, B-cell-depleted T cells, or PBMCs.

The CDR3 totals 13 residues. Trimming stripped 2 bases from V and 3 bases from J, with 7 bases between. Germline lookup yields CDR1 SGHAT and CDR2 FQDESV (reference sequence). Profiling relied on immunoSEQ multiplex PCR, and the TCRdb table lists in-frame clones only, not all of them. In the table there are around 250,000 clones, around nine tenths of which are singletons. This clone is a singleton in its sample. The clonotype originates from an older woman with active or convalescent COVID-19. Sequencing input: peripheral blood. The chain joins TRBV11-1 to TRBJ1-2; maybe TRBD1 (5 bases). This CDR3 is CASSLTGHYGYTF. Written as DNA, the CDR3 is TGTGCCAGCAGCTTAACAGGCCACTATGGCTACACCTTC.